This is a list of T cell receptor beta chains from one sample in a study of intratumoral heterogeneity in liver cancer. The method was immunoSEQ multiplex PCR; TCRdb's version includes in-frame clones alone and lacks a portion of them. Of 2,500 to 3,000 clones listed, about two thirds were seen once; the top ten hold around 50%. This material consisted of tumor tissue, taken before any cancer treatment. The source is a woman between 65 and 79 years old with hepatocellular carcinoma. The CDR3 runs from the conserved cysteine through the conserved F or W. Each record gives: D gene, CDR3 length, V gene, clone size, J gene, CDR3 DNA, CDR3 protein. The D gene is left open where the match is weak. Size tells how often a clone was seen (once, few, many) or the class of an expanded clone, and some rows leave it out.

d_call: TRBD1; cdr3_length: 14; v_call: TRBV7-9; clone_size: .; j_call: TRBJ1-3; cdr3_nt: TGTGCCAGCAGCTCCGGGGACAGGTACTACACCATATATTTT; cdr3_aa: CASSSGDRYYTIYF
d_call: .; cdr3_length: 14; v_call: TRBV27; clone_size: large; j_call: TRBJ1-4; cdr3_nt: TGTGCCAGCAGTTGGGACACTACTAATGAAAAACTGTTTTTT; cdr3_aa: CASSWDTTNEKLFF
d_call: TRBD1; cdr3_length: 16; v_call: TRBV7-9; clone_size: .; j_call: TRBJ2-2; cdr3_nt: TGTGCCAGCAGCGGTACCGGGACAGGTTTTCACGGGGAGCTGTTTTTT; cdr3_aa: CASSGTGTGFHGELFF
d_call: TRBD1; cdr3_length: 14; v_call: TRBV30; clone_size: .; j_call: TRBJ2-7; cdr3_nt: TGTGCCTGGAGTCGGACAGGGGGCCCCTACGAGCAGTACTTC; cdr3_aa: CAWSRTGGPYEQYF
d_call: TRBD1; cdr3_length: 15; v_call: TRBV5-1; clone_size: .; j_call: TRBJ2-3; cdr3_nt: TGCGCCAGCAGCTTTAACCCGGGACAGACGAATACGCAGTATTTT; cdr3_aa: CASSFNPGQTNTQYF
d_call: TRBD1; cdr3_length: 14; v_call: TRBV7-2; clone_size: .; j_call: TRBJ2-7; cdr3_nt: TGTGCCAGCAGCGCCAGGACAGGCTCCTACGAGCAGTACTTC; cdr3_aa: CASSARTGSYEQYF
d_call: TRBD1; cdr3_length: 15; v_call: TRBV5-4; clone_size: few; j_call: TRBJ1-1; cdr3_nt: TGTGCCAGCAGCCGGAGAACAGGGGTTGCGACTGAAGCTTTCTTT; cdr3_aa: CASSRRTGVATEAFF
d_call: .; cdr3_length: 15; v_call: TRBV5-4; clone_size: .; j_call: TRBJ2-1; cdr3_nt: TGTGCCAGCAGCTTGGGCGGGATCTCGGGCAATGAGCAGTTCTTC; cdr3_aa: CASSLGGISGNEQFF
d_call: .; cdr3_length: 15; v_call: TRBV6-5; clone_size: .; j_call: TRBJ2-7; cdr3_nt: TGTGCCAGCAGCACACGCGGGCAGAAAGGAGGCGAGCAGTACTTC; cdr3_aa: CASSTRGQKGGEQYF
d_call: .; cdr3_length: 13; v_call: TRBV15; clone_size: .; j_call: TRBJ1-6; cdr3_nt: TGTGCCACCAGCAGAGTTCCTAATTCACCCCTCCACTTT; cdr3_aa: CATSRVPNSPLHF
d_call: .; cdr3_length: 11; v_call: TRBV6-5; clone_size: .; j_call: TRBJ2-3; cdr3_nt: TGTGCCAGCATCCGCACAGATACGCAGTATTTT; cdr3_aa: CASIRTDTQYF
d_call: .; cdr3_length: 16; v_call: TRBV3-1/TRBV3-2; clone_size: .; j_call: TRBJ2-2; cdr3_nt: TGTGCCAGCAGCCAAGAGATCGCGCGAGGGCGAGGGGGAGTGTTTTTT; cdr3_aa: CASSQEIARGRGGVFF
d_call: TRBD1; cdr3_length: 15; v_call: TRBV28; clone_size: once; j_call: TRBJ1-5; cdr3_nt: TGTGCCAGCAGACCGGGACAGCTACACAATCAGCCCCAGCATTTT; cdr3_aa: CASRPGQLHNQPQHF
d_call: .; cdr3_length: 13; v_call: TRBV3-1/TRBV3-2; clone_size: .; j_call: TRBJ2-2; cdr3_nt: TGTGCCAGCAGCCAAATGCGACCCGGGGAGCTGTTTTTT; cdr3_aa: CASSQMRPGELFF
d_call: .; cdr3_length: 11; v_call: TRBV24-1; clone_size: .; j_call: TRBJ2-5; cdr3_nt: TGTGCCACCAGTGCCAGGTTGGCCCAGTACTTC; cdr3_aa: CATSARLAQYF
d_call: .; cdr3_length: 13; v_call: TRBV5-1; clone_size: .; j_call: TRBJ2-2; cdr3_nt: TGCGCCAGCAGCTTGTGGGGGAGGCAGGAGCTGTTTTTT; cdr3_aa: CASSLWGRQELFF
d_call: .; cdr3_length: 14; v_call: TRBV7-9; clone_size: .; j_call: TRBJ2-5; cdr3_nt: TGTGCCAGCAGCCTCTTGGCGCAAGAAGAGACCCAGTACTTC; cdr3_aa: CASSLLAQEETQYF
d_call: .; cdr3_length: 15; v_call: TRBV27; clone_size: .; j_call: TRBJ1-5; cdr3_nt: TGTGCCAGCAGTTTAGAGGGATGGAGCAATCAGCCCCAGCATTTT; cdr3_aa: CASSLEGWSNQPQHF
d_call: .; cdr3_length: 14; v_call: TRBV9; clone_size: few; j_call: TRBJ1-5; cdr3_nt: TGTGCCAGCAGCGTAGTCGCTCAGGGCCAGCCCCAGCATTTT; cdr3_aa: CASSVVAQGQPQHF
d_call: .; cdr3_length: 15; v_call: TRBV6-5; clone_size: large; j_call: TRBJ2-6; cdr3_nt: TGTGCCAGCAGTTTGACAGACTCTGGGGCCAACGTCCTGACTTTC; cdr3_aa: CASSLTDSGANVLTF
d_call: .; cdr3_length: 16; v_call: TRBV5-6; clone_size: .; j_call: TRBJ2-4; cdr3_nt: TGTGCCAGCAGCCCCGACAGATCCAAAGCCAAAAACATTCAGTACTTC; cdr3_aa: CASSPDRSKAKNIQYF
d_call: TRBD1; cdr3_length: 13; v_call: TRBV29-1; clone_size: once; j_call: TRBJ1-3; cdr3_nt: TGCAGCGTCGCCACAGGGGTTGGAGACACCATATATTTT; cdr3_aa: CSVATGVGDTIYF
d_call: .; cdr3_length: 19; v_call: TRBV5-1; clone_size: few; j_call: TRBJ2-7; cdr3_nt: TGCGCCAGCAGCTATGGGGTGACACGGACCCCTAAACTGGCCTACGAGCAGTACTTC; cdr3_aa: CASSYGVTRTPKLAYEQYF
d_call: .; cdr3_length: 13; v_call: TRBV12-3/TRBV12-4; clone_size: .; j_call: TRBJ1-3; cdr3_nt: TGTGCCAGCAGGTGGACGGCTGGAAACACCATATATTTT; cdr3_aa: CASRWTAGNTIYF
d_call: .; cdr3_length: 14; v_call: TRBV3-1/TRBV3-2; clone_size: .; j_call: TRBJ2-1; cdr3_nt: TGTGCCAGCAGCCCCAGGGGTAGCGGCAATGAGCAGTTCTTC; cdr3_aa: CASSPRGSGNEQFF
d_call: TRBD1; cdr3_length: 14; v_call: TRBV19; clone_size: once; j_call: TRBJ1-4; cdr3_nt: TGTGCCAGTAGCACCGGGACAGGGCGTGAAAAACTGTTTTTT; cdr3_aa: CASSTGTGREKLFF
d_call: .; cdr3_length: 13; v_call: TRBV25-1; clone_size: .; j_call: TRBJ2-7; cdr3_nt: TGTGCCAGCAGTGAACAGCTTTGGGTCGAGCAGTACTTC; cdr3_aa: CASSEQLWVEQYF
d_call: .; cdr3_length: 15; v_call: TRBV19; clone_size: .; j_call: TRBJ2-2; cdr3_nt: TGTGCCAGTAGTATACTCCCAGGAAACACCGGGGAGCTGTTTTTT; cdr3_aa: CASSILPGNTGELFF
d_call: .; cdr3_length: 13; v_call: TRBV7-9; clone_size: few; j_call: TRBJ1-1; cdr3_nt: TGTGCCAGCAGCGTGACCAGGAACACTGAAGCTTTCTTT; cdr3_aa: CASSVTRNTEAFF
d_call: TRBD1; cdr3_length: 13; v_call: TRBV6-5; clone_size: few; j_call: TRBJ2-2; cdr3_nt: TGTGCCAGTCAGGGGGCAAACACCGGGGAGCTGTTTTTT; cdr3_aa: CASQGANTGELFF
d_call: .; cdr3_length: 11; v_call: TRBV6-5; clone_size: .; j_call: TRBJ2-5; cdr3_nt: TGTGCCAGCAGGGAGCAAGAGACCCAGTACTTC; cdr3_aa: CASREQETQYF